The sequence of this T cell receptor beta chain was determined in a study of shared clonotypes between healthy human individuals. Study-wide points: Tissue TCR repertoires likely differ from these blood-only repertoires.

The length of the CDR3 is 15 residues. V dropped 4 bases and J dropped 0; count of bases not matched to a gene: 4. Germline V gives CDR1 LNHDA, CDR2 SQIVND (reference sequence). Profiling relied on immunoSEQ multiplex PCR, and the TCRdb table lists in-frame clones only, not all of them. This table holds some 660,000 clones, around 73% found once. As regards this clone: Its antigen is undetermined.

The sample comprised memory CD4+ T cells sorted from blood. The subset denotes: CD45RA-negative fraction. The chain couples TRBV19 to TRBJ1-1, with 8 bases aligning to TRBD1. The clonotype was recovered from a woman in her thirties in good health. CDR3 in amino acids: CASSRQGRMNTEAFF. CDR3 DNA sequence: TGTGCCAGTAGTAGACAGGGGCGCATGAACACTGAAGCTTTCTTT.